This TCR beta chain was documented in a study of T cell responses to AZD1222 COVID-19 vaccine listed by TCRdb under 2021. Background for the entire study: AZD1222 recipients with second doses at about 4 weeks or about 12 weeks were pooled, because spike-specific TCR depth and breadth did not differ between schedules. A total of 230 or so trial participants underwent TCR sequencing, of whom about 200 received two doses of AZD1222 and about 26 received two doses of the MenACWY control vaccine. Trial participants were enrolled by age into subgroups of 18-55, 56-69 and 70-plus years, and roughly 150, 30 and 60 TCR-sequenced participants, respectively, were included in these subgroups.

About this clone: Its recognized antigen is unknown. The sample holds no much larger clone one base away, and base qualities are not on file.

Study-level results and caveats: Conclusions about previously exposed vaccinees were limited because only six AZD1222 recipients were SARS-CoV-2 seropositive at baseline. Most participants were white British and females outnumbered males, and the authors suggested that clonal diversity may have been underestimated. No day 14 peak-response samples were available, so repertoires were characterized only after the peak T cell response. In the small 56-69-year group, the increase in depth fell short of significance, most likely because of low power. The whole spike protein was spanned by vaccine-associated CD4 TCRs, and dominant responses were seen in regions 160-218 and 743-854. Spike-specific TCR breadth and depth rose significantly after two AZD1222 doses compared with day 0 and with MenACWY recipients. Reportedly, almost half of the unique spike-specific TCRs recognized epitopes lying outside the regions that are mutated in the B.1.351 and B.1.1.7 variants.

Its CDR3 holds 13 amino acids, cysteine through phenylalanine. Just CDR3 DNA is preserved here, 39 bases in frame from base 1. The junction shows trimming of 8 bases on V and 4 bases on J, plus 11 bases between the germline ends. The germline V gene (reference sequence) gives CDR1 as PRHDT and CDR2 as FYEKMQ. The CDR3 regions of human TCRbeta chains were subjected to immunosequencing. For the original study's pipeline: TCRs in the repertoires were matched against a reference library of SARS-CoV-2-specific TCRs that had been generated with the MIRA antigen-specificity platform. Breadth was defined as the fraction of unique TCRs that were SARS-CoV-2-associated. Depth was defined as the fraction of total T cells that were SARS-CoV-2-associated. Using the MIRA data, each spike-specific TCR was assigned both to the spike region to which the TCR was reactive and to a CD4 or CD8 class. Log10-transformed breadth and depth values were compared by one-way ANOVA with Sidak's multiple comparisons tests. TCRdb carries this immuneACCESS record with in-frame sequences only. Its versions omit some clonotypes, under half of them owing to an unresolved V gene in the studies checked, with the rest unexplained. D and trimming come from the DNA, and the V and J calls and clone size come from that table. For this sample the table gives about 120,000 clones, of which about 90% were detected only once. The top ten clones comprise 14% of the sample.

The time point label corresponds to: baseline before first vaccination. Vaccinee samples came from UK trials COV001 and COV002, including a single-blind randomized controlled phase 2/3 trial of AZD1222 (ChAdOx1 nCoV-19) in healthy adults. Trial participant PBMC samples were collected at day 0 and day 28 after the second dose for TCRbeta chain sequencing. The receptor's source is an adult in good health. The V and J genes are TRBV13 and TRBJ2-2, with the D gene uncertain. The sample here was peripheral blood, taken on day 0 of AZD1222 vaccination. The CDR3 in this case is CASPTALTGELFF. DNA sequence: TGTGCCAGCCCAACTGCGCTCACCGGGGAGCTGTTTTTT.